In its sample, the clone carrying this TCR beta chain was seen a few times. Germline V gives CDR1 DFQATT, CDR2 SNEGSKA (reference sequence). The junction had 6 bases not matched to a gene; V was cut back by 4 bases and J by 8 bases. This CDR3 has 14 amino acids. TCRdb reprocessed the RT-PCR reads with MiXCR, giving one entry per CDR3 protein. The table lists roughly 630,000 distinct CDR3 sequences, about 14% of them singletons. These data belong to a study of response to subunit inactivated influenza vaccine. The starting material was PBMCs from blood, obtained approximately 15 days before vaccination. The chain is built from TRBV20-1 and TRBJ2-1, with 12 bases that match TRBD2. The clonotype was recovered from a man over 45 who received an inactivated influenza vaccine. The CDR3 sequence: CSATQTSGSDEQFF. The CDR3 bases are TGCAGTGCTACCCAGACTAGCGGGAGTGATGAGCAGTTCTTC.